This TCR beta chain emerged from a study of cytomegalovirus exposure and HLA in healthy donors. Background on the study: Early release data held approximately 81 million unique TCRs from HLA-typed donors. Study-wide findings and caveats: The presence/absence work took it that sequencing depth was about the same across donors. Cytomegalovirus association was listed for approximately 160 TCR beta chains. Among TCR beta chains of equal frequency, HLA-associated ones were more clonally expanded in a later analysis.

Comment on this clone: Its cognate antigen is unknown.

In the PCR, 60 Vbeta and 13 Jbeta primers were used. TCRdb keeps only in-frame clones here, not all; method: immunoSEQ multiplex PCR. The sample has around 150,000 clones, 83% seen once. Germline CDR1 is SGHTA and CDR2 is FQGNSA. The CDR3 runs to 16 residues. V lost 3 bases, J lost 2 bases, and 17 bases lay in between. The sequenced sample was PBMCs. This TCR came from a man aged 50-60 years in good health and CMV-seropositive. V usage is TRBV7-2 and J usage is TRBJ2-7; possible D gene TRBD2, 6 bases. The CDR3 sequence: CASSFRAGGGAYEQYF. The CDR3 DNA reads TGTGCCAGCAGCTTCCGGGCGGGTGGAGGGGCCTACGAGCAGTACTTC.